This T cell receptor (beta chain) is drawn from a study of blood T cells in healthy people across ages. Overall study findings and caveats: Higher diversity, along with more naive CD4+ cells, distinguished long-lived donors from aged donors.

The V and J ends lost 0 bases and 7 bases respectively, with 16 bases between them. This CDR3 contains 15 residues. Germline V CDR1 and CDR2: DFQATT, SNEGSKA (reference sequence). Through a sample-barcoded 5' primer and a J-beta primer mix, a second PCR was run for 7 to 11 cycles. Researchers report that a template-switch adaptor with 12 random nucleotides tagged each cDNA molecule. TCRdb analysed the 5' RACE reads with MiXCR anew, one entry per CDR3 protein. The table shows roughly 930,000 distinct CDR3 sequences, with around 48% occurring only once. On this clonotype itself: Its antigen is still unknown.

The origin of this receptor is a man under 40 in good health. The sample consisted of blood. The V and J genes are TRBV20-1 and TRBJ2-1; the D call may be TRBD1 or TRBD2 (6 bases each). This CDR3 reads CSARDPRGRMNEQFF. The CDR3 DNA follows: TGCAGTGCTAGAGATCCACGGGGGCGGATGAATGAGCAGTTCTTC.